This TCR beta chain was retrieved from a study of blood T cell repertoires in COVID-19. As for the study in general: Some COVID-19 samples were acute and others convalescent; all came from the United States, Italy and Spain. Sources were T cells, B-cell-depleted T cells, or PBMCs; the material itself was cDNA or gDNA.

CDR3 length equals 16 residues. Germline values: CDR1 SGHTA, CDR2 FQGNSA. Trimming at V came to 6 bases and at J to 5 bases, leaving 10 bases not matched to a gene. In the original analysis: Using reference gene primer amplification, nucleated cell counts were estimated. Repertoires were generated with immunoSEQ multiplex PCR, while TCRdb's copy carries only in-frame clones and drops some. The V and J calls and clone size were taken over from that table, and D and trimming were inferred from the DNA. Seen here are about 250,000 clones, approximately 90% observed once, and the top ten hold approximately 2.1%.

The gene calls are TRBV7-2 and TRBJ2-7; TRBD2 matches 13 bases. Sequencing was performed on peripheral blood. This receptor was identified in a middle-aged woman who had recovered from COVID-19. CDR3 region: CASRELAGGPWNEQYF. The CDR3 DNA reads TGTGCCAGCAGAGAACTAGCGGGAGGGCCGTGGAACGAGCAGTACTTC.